This entry lists 10 T cell receptor beta chains sequenced from one sample in a study of chemoradiotherapy in HPV16-positive cancers (dated by TCRdb to 2021 to 2024). Libraries were prepared through the immunoSEQ multiplex PCR assay. Held by TCRdb, this immuneACCESS table contains in-frame sequences only and omits some clones. Under half of the omission traces to an unresolved V gene where checked; the cause of the rest is unknown. Present in this sample are some 640 clones, 94% of which were seen just once. In total, the top ten clones hold approximately 6% of the sample. Source: tumor tissue, taken from a patient who underwent chemoradiotherapy. All receptors come from a human donor with HPV-associated anogenital cancer.

The chain couples TRBV9 to TRBJ1-5; D gene ambiguous. The CDR3 has 15 amino acids. Per germline, CDR1 SGDLS and CDR2 YYNGEE. Deletions cut 0 bases from V and 1 base from J, with 8 bases between. For the CDR3, the DNA is TGTGCCAGCAGCGTAGGGGTTGGGAGCAATCAGCCCCAGCATTTT. Protein sequence: CASSVGVGSNQPQHF.

The rearrangement uses TRBV9 and TRBJ2-3; D may be TRBD1 (5 bases). The V end was cut by 3 bases, the J end by 2 bases, with 13 bases between. Germline CDR1 reads SGDLS; CDR2 reads YYNGEE. The CDR3 loop spans 15 amino acids. For the CDR3, the DNA is TGTGCCAGCAGCGACTACGACAGTCCCACAGATACGCAGTATTTT. Protein sequence: CASSDYDSPTDTQYF.

V gene TRBV10-3 combines with J gene TRBJ2-1; possible D gene TRBD1, 5 bases. The V end was cut by 0 bases, the J end by 5 bases, with 14 bases between. The CDR3 runs 16 residues. CDR1 ENHRY and CDR2 SYGVKD come from the germline V gene. CDR3 in DNA: TGTGCCATCAGTGAGTCAGGGGTGGGCGGTAACAATGAGCAGTTCTTC. It encodes CAISESGVGGNNEQFF.

The chain employs TRBV9 and TRBJ2-1; 9 bases match TRBD2. Germline CDR1 and CDR2: SGDLS and YYNGEE. CDR3 length equals 15 residues. V lost 0 bases to trimming and J lost 8 bases; unmatched junction nucleotides: 6. The CDR3 here is CASSVVAGGPDEQFF. In DNA form, the CDR3 reads TGTGCCAGCAGCGTAGTTGCGGGAGGGCCTGATGAGCAGTTCTTC.

The chain recombines TRBV7-3 with TRBJ2-1, with 7 positions matching TRBD2. V trimming: 0 bases; J trimming: 6 bases; junction bases outside the gene matches: 17. This CDR3 is 19 amino acids long. Germline CDR1 and CDR2: SGHTA and FQGTGA. The CDR3 bases are TGTGCCAGCAGCTTAACGTTAAGCGGGACGATCAATTCCCGCAATGAGCAGTTCTTC. It yields the protein CASSLTLSGTINSRNEQFF.

The chain is built from TRBV2 and TRBJ1-5; no definite D call. The ends were cut back, 5 bases at V and 6 bases at J, with 5 bases in the middle. The CDR3 loop spans 11 amino acids. Germline-derived CDR1 and CDR2 are SNHLY and FYNNEI. CDR3 sequence reads: CASSFGQPQHF. As DNA, the CDR3 is TGTGCCAGCAGTTTCGGTCAGCCCCAGCATTTT.

This chain joins TRBV5-6 and TRBJ2-1; D not certain. With 0 bases removed from V and 8 bases from J, the gap between germline ends came to 12 bases. The CDR3 runs 14 residues. Germline-derived CDR1 and CDR2 are SGHDT and YYEEEE. This CDR3 reads CASSLEASGDEQFF. The DNA for the CDR3 is TGTGCCAGCAGCTTGGAAGCCTCCGGCGATGAGCAGTTCTTC.

The chain has TRBV10-1 and TRBJ2-5, with D maybe TRBD2 (5 bases). This CDR3 contains 12 residues. Germline values: CDR1 WNHNN, CDR2 SYGVQD (reference sequence). V lost 5 bases to trimming and J lost 5 bases, with 9 bases between them. CDR3 bases: TGCGCCAGCAGTCGGGGTGGGGAGACCCAGTACTTC. This gives the protein CASSRGGETQYF.

This clone was recorded only once. The V call is TRBV5-4, the J call TRBJ2-2; TRBD2 matches at 9 bases. This CDR3 is built from 17 residues. The V gene end was trimmed by 1 base and the J gene end by 1 base; junction bases not matched to a gene: 5. Germline-derived CDR1 and CDR2 are SGHNT and YYREEE (reference sequence). CDR3 in DNA: TGTGCCAGCAGCTTGTATGCGGGAGGGTGGAACACCGGGGAGCTGTTTTTT. Protein: CASSLYAGGWNTGELFF.

V usage is TRBV5-1 and J usage is TRBJ2-2; TRBD2 aligns across 8 bases. The CDR3 is made up of 14 amino acids. The germline V gene encodes CDR1 SGHRS and CDR2 YFSETQ. Losses at the gene ends were 6 bases for V and 5 bases for J; bases not matched to a gene: 6. CDR3 sequence: CASTREGWTGELFF. CDR3 DNA sequence: TGCGCCAGCACCCGGGAGGGGTGGACCGGGGAGCTGTTTTTT.